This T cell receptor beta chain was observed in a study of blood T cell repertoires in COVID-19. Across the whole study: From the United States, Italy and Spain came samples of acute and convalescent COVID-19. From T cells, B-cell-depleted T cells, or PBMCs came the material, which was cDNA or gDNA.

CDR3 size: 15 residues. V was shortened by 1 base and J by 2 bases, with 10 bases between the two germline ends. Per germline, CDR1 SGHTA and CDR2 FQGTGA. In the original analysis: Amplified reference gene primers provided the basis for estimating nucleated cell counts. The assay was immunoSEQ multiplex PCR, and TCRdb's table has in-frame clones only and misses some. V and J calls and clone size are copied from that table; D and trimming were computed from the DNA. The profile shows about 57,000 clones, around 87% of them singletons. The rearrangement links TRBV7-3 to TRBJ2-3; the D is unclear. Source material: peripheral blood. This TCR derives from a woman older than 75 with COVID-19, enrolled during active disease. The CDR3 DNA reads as TGTGCCAGCAGCTTAAGGCCAGAGGACACAGATACGCAGTATTTT. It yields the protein CASSLRPEDTDTQYF.